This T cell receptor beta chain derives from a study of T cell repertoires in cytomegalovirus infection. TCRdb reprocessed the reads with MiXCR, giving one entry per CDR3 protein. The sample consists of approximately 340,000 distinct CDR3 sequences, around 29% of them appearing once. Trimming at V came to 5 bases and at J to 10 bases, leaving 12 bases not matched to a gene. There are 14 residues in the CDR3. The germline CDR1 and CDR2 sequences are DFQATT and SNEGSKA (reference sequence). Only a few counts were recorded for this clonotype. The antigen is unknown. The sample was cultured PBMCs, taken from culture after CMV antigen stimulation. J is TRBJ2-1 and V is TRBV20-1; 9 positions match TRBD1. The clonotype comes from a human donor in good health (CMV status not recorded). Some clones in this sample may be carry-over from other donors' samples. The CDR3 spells CSAPYRGPRSEQFF. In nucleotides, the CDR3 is TGCAGTGCTCCTTACAGGGGGCCTCGGTCGGAGCAGTTCTTC.